Listed below are T cell receptor beta chains from one sample, sequenced in a study of cytomegalovirus exposure and HLA in healthy donors. The data were produced by immunoSEQ multiplex PCR, yet TCRdb's version contains in-frame clones alone and is incomplete. Seen in this sample are 130,000 to 150,000 clones; the ten most common clones hold roughly 2.7%. Specimen: PBMCs. Every receptor here comes from a man aged 35 to 55 in good health and CMV-seronegative. Both conserved end residues are trimmed from each CDR3. The order of the fields is J gene, D gene, V gene, CDR3 protein. D genes are given only for firm matches.

>TRBJ1-1|.|TRBV6-1
ASSDIKGELEAF
>TRBJ2-7|.|TRBV7-7
ASSLAQGHEQY
>TRBJ2-1|.|TRBV2
ATYSTVTEQF
>TRBJ1-2|.|TRBV5-1
ASSFPGNYGYT
>TRBJ2-1|TRBD2|TRBV6-5
ASSYSPSGTYNEQF
>TRBJ2-7|TRBD1|TRBV7-9
ASRAPPGQGAYEQY
>TRBJ2-1|.|TRBV11-3
ASSLDSRDNEQF
>TRBJ2-5|TRBD1|TRBV5-4
ASSGGTGNQETQY
>TRBJ2-1|TRBD1|TRBV20-1
SARGDREQF
>TRBJ2-5|TRBD2|TRBV5-6
ASSFLADSKETQY
>TRBJ2-3|.|TRBV11-2
ASSHVGAAQY
>TRBJ2-6|TRBD1|TRBV10-3
AISESWDRGLGANVLT
>TRBJ2-6|TRBD1|TRBV5-1
ASSRTGELTGANVLT
>TRBJ2-7|.|TRBV6-1
ASSVVETYEQY
>TRBJ1-3|.|TRBV7-2
ASSRRDGAGGNTIY
>TRBJ2-7|.|TRBV12-5
ASGSTPQGYYEQY
>TRBJ2-7|.|TRBV5-1
ASSPLDRNNEQY
>TRBJ2-1|TRBD2|TRBV7-2
ASSLGTRAGGPMEF
>TRBJ2-3|TRBD1|TRBV5-1
ASSWTGITTDTQY
>TRBJ1-2|.|TRBV15
ATSPRSRSNGYT
>TRBJ2-3|TRBD2|TRBV4-1
ASSLGSGGFTDTQY
>TRBJ2-1|.|TRBV27
ASIDRGRGKNEQF
>TRBJ1-4|.|TRBV4-1
ASSQEGLTNEKLF
>TRBJ2-7|.|TRBV5-1
ASSLVSGEVEQY
>TRBJ2-5|.|TRBV5-4
ASSLPQGLGETQY
>TRBJ2-5|.|TRBV6-5
ASRLQAGETQY
>TRBJ2-7|TRBD2|TRBV6-5
ASSWRGGLNEQY
>TRBJ2-3|.|TRBV7-9
ASSLQGKDTQY
>TRBJ2-7|TRBD1|TRBV19
ASSPWTGQAEQY
>TRBJ2-5|.|TRBV23-1
ASSQPNPTHWTQY
>TRBJ2-1|TRBD1|TRBV5-1
ASSFSGTGVNEQF
>TRBJ2-3|.|TRBV7-8
VAGEYTQY
>TRBJ1-6|.|TRBV19
ASSSLLGGGSPLH
>TRBJ2-7|TRBD1|TRBV6-6
ASSYGRRQGAYEQY
>TRBJ2-5|.|TRBV6-5
ASSSGTFRGETQY
>TRBJ2-3|TRBD1|TRBV5-4
ASSRRTGPPTDTQY
>TRBJ1-1|.|TRBV5-1
ASSLVQVVTNTEAF
>TRBJ1-4|TRBD1|TRBV29-1
SVEGIDETGNEKLF
>TRBJ1-1|.|TRBV29-1
SVVVSSRGTEAF
>TRBJ2-5|.|TRBV29-1
SLLRRGSAETQY
>TRBJ2-7|TRBD1|TRBV7-2
ASSTGQGSGEQY
>TRBJ1-5|.|TRBV10-3
AISESRNQPQH
>TRBJ2-2|TRBD2|TRBV2
ASKGATGGTGELF
>TRBJ1-1|.|TRBV6-5
ASSYSVLEGGTEAF
>TRBJ2-7|TRBD2|TRBV11-2
ASSLDPSGGMDEQY
>TRBJ2-1|.|TRBV7-6
ASSSDRSDEQF
>TRBJ2-1|.|TRBV5-6
ASSLPGTTGQF
>TRBJ1-2|.|TRBV4-3
ASSQVRQAFYGYT